One and the same sample provided the 21 T cell receptor beta chains below, sequenced in a study of shared clonotypes between healthy human individuals. As defined, naive CD8 cells were CD45RO-negative and positively selected for CCR7, with terminally differentiated effector memory CD45RA+ cells excluded. Profiled with immunoSEQ multiplex PCR; TCRdb holds only in-frame clones, not every one. The sample records roughly 850,000 clones, about 97% being singletons. The source material was naive CD8+ T cells sorted from blood. These receptors all come from a man aged 30 to 39 in good health.

In nucleotides, the CDR3 is TGTGCCAGCAGTTTGTCGACAGCAACTAATGAAAAACTGTTTTTT. Translated, it gives CASSLSTATNEKLFF. This chain links TRBV28 with TRBJ1-4; a possible D gene is TRBD1 (5 bases). V dropped 3 bases and J dropped 0 bases, with 8 bases sitting between them. Germline CDR1 and CDR2: MDHEN and SYDVKM. The CDR3 runs to 15 residues.

This sequence joins TRBV19 and TRBJ2-5; 7 bases align to TRBD1. Germline V gene sequence: CDR1 LNHDA, CDR2 SQIVND (reference sequence). CDR3 length: 15 amino acids. After removal of 3 bases from V and 1 base from J, the junction contained 5 bases not matched to a gene. The DNA of the CDR3 is TGTGCCAGTAGTATTTGGACAGGAATCCAAGAGACCCAGTACTTC. It translates to CASSIWTGIQETQYF.

The rearrangement links TRBV5-6 to TRBJ1-1, with D unresolved. The CDR3 contains 12 residues. V was shortened by 4 bases and J by 4 bases, with 8 bases between the two germline ends. Germline lookup yields CDR1 SGHDT and CDR2 YYEEEE. CDR3 sequence reads: CASSLTSTEAFF. Here the CDR3 DNA reads TGTGCCAGCAGCCTGACCAGCACTGAAGCTTTCTTT.

The J gene is TRBJ1-4, the V gene TRBV9, with D maybe TRBD1 (6 bases). V gave up 3 bases and J gave up 8 bases, with 14 bases separating them. Germline V gives CDR1 SGDLS, CDR2 YYNGEE. The CDR3 covers 14 residues. CDR3 bases: TGTGCCAGCAGCGAGAGGGGGGTGGACGAAAAACTGTTTTTT. This encodes CASSERGVDEKLFF.

V and J are TRBV7-2 and TRBJ2-2; TRBD2 is a possible D gene (6 bases). This CDR3 is built from 17 residues. The V and J ends lost 5 bases and 6 bases respectively, with 22 bases between them. Germline loops: CDR1 SGHTA, CDR2 FQGNSA. DNA of the CDR3: TGTGCCAGCAGCCGGGGGTCCGCCTCCTCTTCAGCCGGGGAGCTGTTTTTT. Protein sequence: CASSRGSASSSAGELFF.

The V and J genes are TRBV7-8 and TRBJ2-7; 9 bases align to TRBD1. After removal of 3 bases from V and 2 bases from J, the junction contained 5 bases not matched to a gene. This CDR3 is 15 amino acids long. The germline gives CDR1 SGHVS, CDR2 FQNEAQ. The CDR3 protein is CASSLDGTGTYEQYF. CDR3 coding DNA: TGTGCCAGCAGCTTGGACGGGACAGGGACCTACGAGCAGTACTTC.

The table lists this clone with a count of one. This chain uses TRBV7-8 with TRBJ2-5; 10 nucleotides align to TRBD1. Germline assignment: CDR1 SGHVS and CDR2 FQNEAQ. This CDR3 is 15 amino acids long. Trimming at V came to 7 bases and at J to 5 bases, leaving 10 bases not matched to a gene. CDR3 region: CASTETTGGRETQYF. CDR3 bases: TGTGCCAGCACCGAGACGACAGGGGGCCGGGAGACCCAGTACTTC.

This chain connects TRBV27 to TRBJ2-6; D is uncertain. Trimming took 5 bases from V and 2 from J, leaving 4 bases between them. The germline V gene has CDR1 MNHEY and CDR2 SMNVEV (reference sequence). This CDR3 spans 13 amino acids. CDR3 coding DNA: TGTGCCAGCAGTGTCACTGGGGCCAACGTCCTGACTTTC. Its protein product is CASSVTGANVLTF. Drawing the rest from reference TRBV27 and TRBJ2-6, the complete variable domain is EAQVTQNPRYLITVTGKKLTVTCSQNMNHEYMSWYRQDPGLGLRQIYYSMNVEVTDKGDVPEGYKVSRKEKRNFPLILESPSPNQTSLYFCASSVTGANVLTFGAGSRLTVL.

The chain uses TRBV29-1 and TRBJ2-7, with D perhaps TRBD2 (6 bases). Between the trimmed V and J ends, which lost 7 bases and 3 bases, there was a span of 10 bases. Germline assignment: CDR1 SQVTM and CDR2 ANQGSEA. The CDR3 contains 11 residues. Written as DNA, the CDR3 is TGCAGCGGACTAGAAAACTACGAGCAGTACTTC. It translates to CSGLENYEQYF.

The chain recombines TRBV4-2 with TRBJ2-7; TRBD2 might be the D (6 bases). This CDR3 spans 16 amino acids. Trimming stripped 3 bases from V and 7 bases from J, with 22 bases between. Germline loops: CDR1 LGHNA, CDR2 YNFKEQ. This CDR3 reads CASSQDASGVAREQYF. The CDR3 DNA sequence: TGTGCCAGCAGCCAGGATGCCTCGGGGGTGGCGCGGGAGCAGTACTTC.

The rearrangement joins TRBV27 to TRBJ2-1, with D unclear. The germline CDR1 and CDR2 sequences are MNHEY and SMNVEV (reference sequence). This CDR3 comprises 16 residues. Trimming cost V 4 bases and J 0 bases, with 13 bases left between them. The CDR3 DNA follows: TGTGCCAGCAGTTCCTCACCCCCAAGCTCCTACAATGAGCAGTTCTTC. As protein: CASSSSPPSSYNEQFF.

The count of this clone is one. The V gene is TRBV28, the J gene TRBJ2-6; D possibly corresponds to TRBD1 (5 bases). The germline V and J ends were trimmed by 3 bases and 1 base, with 13 bases remaining between them. CDR1 is MDHEN and CDR2 is SYDVKM in the germline V gene. This CDR3 spans 17 amino acids. The CDR3 nucleotides read TGTGCCAGCAGTTTGAAGGGGTCTTTTTCTGGGGCCAACGTCCTGACTTTC. It specifies CASSLKGSFSGANVLTF.

This chain uses TRBV6-6 with TRBJ2-3; D remains unclear. Germline V CDR1 and CDR2: MNHNY, SVGAGI (reference sequence). V was shortened by 4 bases and J by 2 bases, with 13 bases between the two germline ends. The CDR3 is 15 amino acids. CDR3 DNA: TGTGCCAGCAGTTTAATTTCAGCCCTCACAGATACGCAGTATTTT. Translation gives CASSLISALTDTQYF.

The chain uses TRBV4-3 and TRBJ2-7; 8 bases line up with TRBD1. Looked up from germline, CDR1 is LGHNA and CDR2 is YSLEER. V lost 0 bases, J lost 4 bases, and 5 bases stayed unmatched. This CDR3 is 15 amino acids long. The CDR3, as DNA: TGCGCCAGCAGCCAAGACCAGGGGGCCCTATACGAGCAGTACTTC. Translating it yields CASSQDQGALYEQYF.

This chain joins TRBV10-3 and TRBJ2-5; 14 bases fit TRBD2. V lost 6 bases, J lost 5 bases, and 8 bases stayed unmatched. The germline CDR1 and CDR2 sequences are ENHRY and SYGVKD. The CDR3 length is 16 residues. The CDR3 sequence: CAIRSTSGRARETQYF. The CDR3 nucleotides read TGTGCCATCAGATCGACTAGCGGGAGGGCCCGGGAGACCCAGTACTTC.

This clone has only one observation. V is TRBV27 and J is TRBJ1-5; 8 bases agree with TRBD1. J lost 3 bases, V lost 4 bases, and 2 bases had no gene match. The CDR3 has 14 amino acids. Germline V gene sequence: CDR1 MNHEY, CDR2 SMNVEV (reference sequence). The CDR3 nucleotides read TGTGCCAGCAGTTCGGGACAGGACAATCAGCCCCAGCATTTT. Protein sequence: CASSSGQDNQPQHF.

The V and J genes are TRBV25-1 and TRBJ2-3; no clear D gene. Trimming left V 0 bases short and J 15 bases short, with 13 bases between. Germline V gives CDR1 MGHDK, CDR2 SYGVNS. This CDR3 is built from 12 residues. CDR3 sequence reads: CASSEYRSRHYF. DNA of the CDR3: TGTGCCAGCAGTGAATATCGGTCGCGCCACTATTTT.

The J gene is TRBJ1-3, the V gene TRBV27, with D unclear. This CDR3 comprises 13 residues. Germline CDR1 MNHEY, CDR2 SMNVEV (reference sequence). V lost 6 bases to trimming and J lost 2 bases, with 8 bases between them. Written as DNA, the CDR3 is TGTGCCAGCAGGAGACAAACTGGAAACACCATATATTTT. Amino acid sequence: CASRRQTGNTIYF.

The V call is TRBV27, the J call TRBJ1-2; D perhaps matches TRBD1 (5 bases). Trimming stripped 5 bases from V and 3 bases from J, with 16 bases between. Germline CDR1 MNHEY, CDR2 SMNVEV (reference sequence). The CDR3 is made up of 15 amino acids. The CDR3, as DNA: TGTGCCAGCAGTATCGGGACGCCGGGACACTATGGCTACACCTTC. Encoded protein: CASSIGTPGHYGYTF.

This clone was detected only once. This chain connects TRBV2 to TRBJ1-1; possible D gene TRBD1, 5 bases. V was cut by 8 bases and J by 7 bases, with 11 bases left in between. The germline V gene encodes CDR1 SNHLY and CDR2 FYNNEI. This CDR3 comprises 11 residues. The CDR3 spells CASWDRFEAFF. The CDR3 region has the DNA TGTGCCAGCTGGGACCGCTTTGAAGCTTTCTTT.

In its sample, this clone was seen once. The chain combines TRBV5-1 with TRBJ2-7, with 8 bases fitting TRBD1. The germline V gene encodes CDR1 SGHRS and CDR2 YFSETQ. The CDR3 contains 14 residues. Trimming cost V 4 bases and J 3 bases; bases outside gene matches: 6. The CDR3 DNA reads TGCGCCAGCAGCCCGCGACAGGGGCTCTACGAGCAGTACTTC. Encoded protein: CASSPRQGLYEQYF.